This T cell receptor (beta chain) was captured in a study of cytomegalovirus exposure and HLA in healthy donors. Germline CDR1 reads SGHAT; CDR2 reads FQNNGV. The ends lost 5 bases at V and 7 bases at J; junction bases unmatched: 8. The CDR3 runs to 14 residues. The PCR contained 60 Vbeta and 13 Jbeta primers. Assay used: immunoSEQ multiplex PCR; TCRdb lists only in-frame clones, some missing. The table shows 150,000 to 190,000 clones, with roughly 81% occurring only once. The rearrangement uses TRBV11-2 and TRBJ1-5; 7 bases align to TRBD1. Sequencing used PBMCs. The sequence came from a woman aged 18-29 years in good health and CMV-seronegative. The CDR3 loop is CASSPTGPNQPQHF. CDR3 DNA sequence: TGTGCCAGCAGCCCGACAGGGCCAAACCAGCCCCAGCATTTT.